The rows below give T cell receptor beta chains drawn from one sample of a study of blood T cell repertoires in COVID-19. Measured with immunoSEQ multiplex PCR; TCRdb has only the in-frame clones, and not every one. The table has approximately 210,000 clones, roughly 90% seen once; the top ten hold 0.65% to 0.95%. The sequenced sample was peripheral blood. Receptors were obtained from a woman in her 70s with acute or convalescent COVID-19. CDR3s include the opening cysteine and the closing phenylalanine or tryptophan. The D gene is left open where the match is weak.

CSVGGTGTQETQYF TRBD1 TRBJ2-5 TRBV29-1
CASSFTGRSYGYTF . TRBJ1-2 TRBV7-8
CASSSQTGTGELFF . TRBJ2-2 TRBV5-1
CASSLGQGGSYEQYF . TRBJ2-7 TRBV7-2
CASSLEAGILTYTQYF . TRBJ2-3 TRBV5-1
CASSQDTGYGYTF . TRBJ1-2 TRBV14
CASSSNRGGEQYF . TRBJ2-7 TRBV11-2
CASSQDRAESYEQYF . TRBJ2-7 TRBV4-3
CASSSGLAGANEQFF TRBD2 TRBJ2-1 TRBV5-4
CASSLKQGSAEAFF . TRBJ1-1 TRBV7-6